The 10 T cell receptor beta chains below come from one sample, sequenced in a study of blood T cell repertoires in COVID-19 (dated by TCRdb to the early 2020s). The library was made by the immunoSEQ multiplex PCR assay. In TCRdb, the immuneACCESS table is reduced to in-frame sequences with V and J assigned. These tables do not hold every clone; where another copy was compared, an unresolved V gene accounts for under half, and the others remain unexplained. For this sample the table gives about 210,000 clones, of which almost 85% were detected only once. Of the sample, about 2.5% falls within the top ten clones. The sample taken for sequencing was peripheral blood. Receptor source: a woman in her 70s with COVID-19, enrolled during active disease.

The chain uses TRBV7-2 and TRBJ1-3; D call uncertain. The CDR3 is made up of 14 amino acids. The V gene lost 4 bases and the J gene lost 5 bases, with 12 bases spanning the gap. The V gene's germline CDR1 is SGHTA and CDR2 FQGNSA. In DNA, the CDR3 is TGTGCCAGCAGCTACCTTGGGCCCAGAAACACCATATATTTT. It specifies CASSYLGPRNTIYF.

This clone was recorded only once. The V call is TRBV25-1, the J call TRBJ2-1, with 12 bases aligning to TRBD2. The CDR3 extends over 15 amino acids. With V trimmed by 3 bases and J by 8 bases, 5 bases remained unmatched. Germline V CDR1 and CDR2: MGHDK, SYGVNS. DNA for the CDR3: TGTGCCAGCAGTGACCTAGCGGGAGGGGGCGATGAGCAGTTCTTC. Translating it yields CASSDLAGGGDEQFF.

The genes are TRBV3-1 (or the pseudogene TRBV3-2) and TRBJ2-2; maybe TRBD2 (5 bases). Germline assignment: CDR1 LGHDT and CDR2 YNNKEL (reference sequence). V was cut by 1 base and J by 2 bases, with 11 bases left in between. The length of the CDR3 is 16 residues. CDR3 sequence (DNA): TGTGCCAGCAGCCAAGTCGGGGAGAGAAACACCGGGGAGCTGTTTTTT. As protein: CASSQVGERNTGELFF.

This CDR3 reads CASSLLTSPETQYF. The CDR3 DNA follows: TGTGCCAGCAGCTTACTGACTAGCCCAGAGACCCAGTACTTC. This chain joins TRBV7-2 and TRBJ2-5, with 7 bases matching TRBD2. CDR3 length equals 14 residues. Germline V gene sequence: CDR1 SGHTA, CDR2 FQGNSA. Trimming cost V 2 bases and J 4 bases; bases outside gene matches: 4.

The CDR3 bases are TGTGCCACCAGTGAAGGGACATCAGAGACCCAGTACTTC. Its protein is CATSEGTSETQYF. The chain combines TRBV24-1 with TRBJ2-5; D is possibly TRBD1 (6 bases). The ends were cut back, 4 bases at V and 4 bases at J, with 9 bases in the middle. The germline V gene encodes CDR1 KGHDR and CDR2 SFDVKD. The CDR3 is 13 amino acids.

This chain joins TRBV11-2 and TRBJ1-5, with TRBD1 matching 8 bases. The germline V gene encodes CDR1 SGHAT and CDR2 FQNNGV. Trimming at V came to 0 bases and at J to 6 bases, leaving 13 bases not matched to a gene. The CDR3 runs 18 residues. The CDR3 loop reads CASSLDSSGTGGSQPQHF. The CDR3 region has the DNA TGTGCCAGCAGCTTAGATTCTTCGGGAACAGGGGGGAGTCAGCCCCAGCATTTT.

The V and J genes are TRBV7-2 and TRBJ1-2, with 9 nucleotides matching TRBD1. Per germline, CDR1 SGHTA and CDR2 FQGNSA. J lost 4 bases, V lost 5 bases, and 5 bases had no gene match. This CDR3 spans 14 amino acids. CDR3 coding DNA: TGTGCCAGCAGCGGGGGACAGGGTGCCTATGGCTACACCTTC. Amino acids: CASSGGQGAYGYTF.

This chain connects TRBV5-1 to TRBJ2-5, with D unclear. Trimming cost V 1 base and J 2 bases, with 12 bases left between them. This CDR3 region has 15 residues. CDR1 is SGHRS, CDR2 YFSETQ, per germline. The CDR3 reads CASSLWSAEQETQYF. The CDR3 DNA is TGCGCCAGCAGCTTGTGGTCTGCCGAGCAAGAGACCCAGTACTTC. The full variable domain, rest sourced from reference TRBV5-1 and TRBJ2-5, is KAGVTQTPRYLIKTRGQQVTLSCSPISGHRSVSWYQQTPGQGLQFLFEYFSETQRNKGNFPGRFSGRQFSNSRSEMNVSTLELGDSALYLCASSLWSAEQETQYFGPGTRLLVL.

The chain is built from TRBV5-5 and TRBJ2-7; 8 bases are shared with TRBD1. Germline CDR1 SGHKS, CDR2 YYEKEE (reference sequence). V was clipped by 4 bases and J by 6 bases; unmatched bases: 9. The CDR3 extends over 14 amino acids. DNA for the CDR3: TGTGCCAGCAGCCCCGGACAGGGTAGGGGCGAGCAGTACTTC. Amino acids: CASSPGQGRGEQYF.

The chain couples TRBV11-2 to TRBJ1-1; 9 bases map to TRBD1. This CDR3 has 15 amino acids. Per germline, CDR1 SGHAT and CDR2 FQNNGV. V dropped 4 bases and J dropped 1; count of bases not matched to a gene: 4. CDR3 coding DNA: TGTGCCAGCAGCTACTGGGACAGGGCGAACACTGAAGCTTTCTTT. Translating gives CASSYWDRANTEAFF.